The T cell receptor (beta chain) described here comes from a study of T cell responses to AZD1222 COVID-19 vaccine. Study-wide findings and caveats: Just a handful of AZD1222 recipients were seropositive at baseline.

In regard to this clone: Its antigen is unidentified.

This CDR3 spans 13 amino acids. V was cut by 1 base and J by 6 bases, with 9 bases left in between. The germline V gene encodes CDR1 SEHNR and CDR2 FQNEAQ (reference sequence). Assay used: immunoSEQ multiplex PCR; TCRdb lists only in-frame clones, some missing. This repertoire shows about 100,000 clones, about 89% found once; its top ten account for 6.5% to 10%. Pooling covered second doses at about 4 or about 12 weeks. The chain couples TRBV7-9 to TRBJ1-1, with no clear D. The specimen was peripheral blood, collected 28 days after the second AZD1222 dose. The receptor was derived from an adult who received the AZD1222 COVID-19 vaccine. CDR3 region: CASSLEMSSEAFF. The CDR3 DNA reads TGTGCCAGCAGCTTAGAAATGAGTTCTGAAGCTTTCTTT.